This TCR beta chain was identified during a study of response to subunit inactivated influenza vaccine (dated by TCRdb to the late 2010s). About the full investigation: Deep quantitative T cell receptor repertoire profiling was used in the study to track responses to a trivalent subunit inactivated influenza vaccine.

Preparation of the library involved RT-PCR. The reads were generated on an Illumina HiSeq 2500. The public reads were reanalyzed by TCRdb: fastp trimming at Q25, MiXCR alignment, in-frame beta chains only. Merged by CDR3 protein, the rows form single entries marked with the most common genes and DNA. The sample records about 520,000 distinct CDR3 sequences, around 25% of which are singletons. Of the sample, 1.9% falls within the top ten clones. Overall results and qualifications from the work: The authors proposed that each seasonal influenza vaccination may bring in only a limited number of new T cells.

Its CDR3 holds 16 amino acids, cysteine through phenylalanine. Just the 48-base CDR3 DNA is kept, in frame starting at base 1. According to the germline V gene, CDR1 reads MNHEY and CDR2 reads SVGAGI. V ends up 0 bases short and J 5 bases short, with an unmatched junction base count of 7. As for this clonotype: Its target antigen remains unknown. No qualities accompany the bases; no much larger clone lies one base away.

Recombination connected TRBV6-5 to TRBJ2-1, with 7 middle bases fitting TRBD1. The source is a man aged 45-65 years who received an inactivated influenza vaccine. Donor details come from another sample of the same person, matched by shared clones. Sample: CD4+ T cells sorted from PBMCs, taken roughly 5 days after vaccination. CDR3 reads: CASSYSAAGGHNEQFF. The DNA is as follows: TGTGCCAGCAGTTACTCGGCGGCAGGGGGACACAATGAGCAGTTCTTC.